Each of the 26 T cell receptor beta chains below was sequenced from the same sample in a study of naive and memory T cell subsets. The beta constant-region primer was an equimolar mix of two oligonucleotides covering TRBC1 and TRBC2. The ligated cDNA underwent four PCR rounds using SP2 and nested alpha and beta constant-region primers. TCRdb fed the UMI-ligation and nested PCR reads into MiXCR, producing one record per CDR3 protein. The profile covers approximately 31,000 distinct CDR3 sequences, with about 18% appearing a single time and about 3.6% taken by the ten largest. Material: effector memory CD4+ T cells from blood. Specified subset: effector memory, CD45RA- CD27-. The receptors come from a human donor in good health.

V usage is TRBV20-1 and J usage is TRBJ2-5; D is possibly TRBD2 (5 bases). The CDR3 is made up of 13 amino acids. Trimming removed 3 bases at V and 1 base at J, with 9 bases between. The V gene's germline CDR1 is DFQATT and CDR2 SNEGSKA (reference sequence). The CDR3 DNA is TGCAGTGCTAGGCCCCTAGCCCAAGAGACCCAGTACTTC. Translated, it gives CSARPLAQETQYF.

The chain carries TRBV12-3 or TRBV12-4 and TRBJ1-1; D not certain. The V gene lost 4 bases and the J gene lost 8 bases, with 11 bases spanning the gap. The CDR3 is 12 amino acids. The CDR3 is CASSYDLAEAFF. Here the CDR3 DNA reads TGTGCCAGCAGTTACGACCTTGCCGAAGCTTTCTTT.

There are many counts of this clonotype. The chain joins TRBV3-1 to TRBJ2-1; D is uncertain. The CDR3 covers 17 residues. The V end was cut by 1 base, the J end by 0 bases, with 13 bases between. Germline loops: CDR1 LGHDT, CDR2 YNNKEL (reference sequence). For the CDR3, the DNA is TGTGCCAGCAGCCAAGTTTCAGTGAGGAGCTCCTACAATGAGCAGTTCTTC. Protein sequence: CASSQVSVRSSYNEQFF.

V is TRBV6-5 and J is TRBJ2-7; no reliable D call. The CDR3 has 14 residues. Looked up from germline, CDR1 is MNHEY and CDR2 is SVGAGI. Trimming stripped 6 bases from V and 0 bases from J, with 12 bases between. CDR3 amino acids: CASSYRWSSYEQYF. The DNA of the CDR3 is TGTGCCAGCAGCTACCGATGGAGCTCCTACGAGCAGTACTTC.

This clonotype showed up just a few times. As DNA, the CDR3 is TGTGCCAGCGGGACTAGGAGAACCGGGGAGCTGTTTTTT. Translating it yields CASGTRRTGELFF. The J gene is TRBJ2-2, the V gene TRBV28; 8 nucleotides align to TRBD2. V trimming: 8 bases; J trimming: 5 bases; junction bases outside the gene matches: 4. The germline V gene encodes CDR1 MDHEN and CDR2 SYDVKM. This CDR3 is 13 amino acids long.

V is TRBV2 and J is TRBJ1-1; D unresolved. The length of the CDR3 is 13 residues. Trimming left V 6 bases short and J 1 base short, with 9 bases between. Germline CDR1 is SNHLY and CDR2 is FYNNEI. The CDR3 nucleotides are TGTGCCAGCAGCTCTAACAGGAACACTGAAGCTTTCTTT. Translated: CASSSNRNTEAFF.

The chain links TRBV28 to TRBJ1-1; no clear D. The V end was cut by 1 base, the J end by 5 bases, with 8 bases between. Germline loops: CDR1 MDHEN, CDR2 SYDVKM. This CDR3 has 13 amino acids. The CDR3: CASSLSARTEAFF. The CDR3 nucleotides are TGTGCCAGCAGTTTATCGGCGCGGACTGAAGCTTTCTTT. Looking up the rest from reference TRBV28 and TRBJ1-1 gives the full variable domain: DVKVTQSSRYLVKRTGEKVFLECVQDMDHENMFWYRQDPGLGLRLIYFSYDVKMKEKGDIPEGYSVSREKKERFSLILESASTNQTSMYLCASSLSARTEAFFGQGTRLTVV.

The sample holds a few counts of this clonotype. The chain links TRBV6-6 to TRBJ1-5, with TRBD1 matching 8 bases. The CDR3 loop spans 15 amino acids. From germline, CDR1 is MNHNY and CDR2 SVGAGI (reference sequence). Losses at the gene ends were 8 bases for V and 3 bases for J; bases not matched to a gene: 9. The CDR3 coding sequence is TGTGCCAGCCACCACGGGGACAGGTACAATCAGCCCCAGCATTTT. It is translated as CASHHGDRYNQPQHF.

The chain combines TRBV6-6 with TRBJ2-5, with 7 bases aligning to TRBD2. The V gene's germline CDR1 is MNHNY and CDR2 SVGAGI (reference sequence). CDR3 length: 15 residues. J lost 5 bases, V lost 4 bases, and 10 bases had no gene match. The CDR3 DNA is TGTGCCAGCAGTTCAATGGGGGGGTCTACCGAGACCCAGTACTTC. Protein: CASSSMGGSTETQYF.

This clonotype was found many times. V and J are TRBV5-6 and TRBJ1-1; D may be TRBD1 (5 bases). Between the trimmed V and J ends, which lost 4 bases and 8 bases, there was a span of 21 bases. Germline values: CDR1 SGHDT, CDR2 YYEEEE. The CDR3 has 15 residues. The CDR3 coding sequence is TGTGCCAGCAGCCCCCCTCGTGCGGGGCAAGTAGAAGCTTTCTTT. It is translated as CASSPPRAGQVEAFF.

This clonotype has a count of ten or more. The chain carries TRBV20-1 and TRBJ1-4; weak D call: TRBD1 (6 bases). This CDR3 contains 14 residues. Germline V CDR1 and CDR2: DFQATT, SNEGSKA (reference sequence). Between the trimmed V and J ends, which lost 6 bases and 8 bases, there was a span of 19 bases. The DNA of the CDR3 is TGCAGTGCCCCAATGGGGGGGGGCATCGAAAAACTGTTTTTT. Its translation: CSAPMGGGIEKLFF.

The gene calls are TRBV28 and TRBJ2-1, with 10 bases fitting TRBD2. Trimming removed 10 bases from V and 9 bases from J; junction bases left unmatched: 9. This CDR3 comprises 13 residues. CDR1 and CDR2 (germline): MDHEN, SYDVKM. CDR3 region: CATSAQRGGEQFF. CDR3 sequence (DNA): TGTGCCACCTCGGCCCAGCGGGGGGGTGAGCAGTTCTTC.

This clonotype appeared a single time. A single base separates this from a much larger clone, so it may be a read error. The chain recombines TRBV28 with TRBJ2-3, with D perhaps TRBD1 or TRBD2 (5 bases each). Germline V lookup: CDR1 MDHEN, CDR2 SYDVKM. The CDR3 is 14 amino acids. The chain's CDR3 is CAGSLSGTTDTQYF. The CDR3 coding sequence is TGTGCCGGCAGTTTATCAGGGACGACAGATACGCAGTATTTT.

The rearrangement joins TRBV5-5 to TRBJ1-4; TRBD1 is a possible D gene (5 bases). Germline V gives CDR1 SGHKS, CDR2 YYEKEE (reference sequence). This CDR3 has 15 residues. V was trimmed by 3 bases and J by 8 bases, leaving 17 bases between them. The CDR3 sequence: CASSSQNLRGEKLFF. In DNA form, the CDR3 reads TGTGCCAGCAGCTCGCAAAACCTAAGGGGCGAAAAACTGTTTTTT.

The rearrangement joins TRBV6-1 to TRBJ1-5; D is ambiguous. CDR3 size: 12 residues. The germline V and J ends were trimmed by 0 bases and 10 bases, with 7 bases remaining between them. Germline CDR1 reads MNHNS; CDR2 reads SASEGT. CDR3 protein: CASSEAHRPQHF. In DNA form, the CDR3 reads TGTGCCAGCAGTGAAGCGCATCGTCCCCAGCATTTT.

CDR3 amino acids: CASSPDRDEKLFF. In DNA form, the CDR3 reads TGTGCCAGCTCACCCGACAGGGATGAAAAACTGTTTTTT. The chain carries TRBV18 and TRBJ1-4; 7 bases are a match to TRBD1. V trimming: 3 bases; J trimming: 6 bases; junction bases outside the gene matches: 1. From germline, CDR1 is KGHSH and CDR2 LQKENI. The CDR3 extends over 13 amino acids.

In its sample, this clonotype was seen a few times. CDR3 loop: CASSQEVPVYSAETQYF. The CDR3 DNA reads TGCGCCAGCAGCCAAGAAGTCCCGGTCTACTCTGCAGAGACCCAGTACTTC. This sequence joins TRBV4-1 and TRBJ2-5, with D unresolved. V lost 0 bases and J lost 4, with 18 bases in between. The CDR3 contains 17 residues. Germline V gene data show CDR1 as MGHRA and CDR2 as YSYEKL.

The gene calls are TRBV20-1 and TRBJ2-4; D gene uncertain. CDR1 DFQATT and CDR2 SNEGSKA come from the germline V gene (reference sequence). Trimming left V 3 bases short and J 0 bases short, with 15 bases between. CDR3 size: 16 residues. This CDR3 is CSASGRSELAKNIQYF. CDR3 sequence (DNA): TGCAGTGCTAGCGGGCGCTCTGAACTAGCCAAAAACATTCAGTACTTC.

The V call is TRBV28, the J call TRBJ1-4; the match to TRBD1 covers 7 bases. Germline loops: CDR1 MDHEN, CDR2 SYDVKM. Trimming removed 6 bases from V and 10 bases from J; junction bases left unmatched: 17. The CDR3 contains 16 residues. CDR3 amino acids: CASSPALGQASLKLFF. For the CDR3, the DNA is TGTGCCAGCAGCCCAGCCCTAGGACAGGCCAGTTTAAAACTGTTTTTT.

The rearrangement uses TRBV5-1 and TRBJ2-3; D uncertain. The CDR3 loop spans 12 amino acids. V was clipped by 4 bases and J by 6 bases, with 9 bases between them. The germline V gene has CDR1 SGHRS and CDR2 YFSETQ. The CDR3 sequence: CASSENMDTQYF. DNA of the CDR3: TGCGCCAGCAGCGAAAATATGGATACGCAGTATTTT.

This clonotype appeared a few times. This chain connects TRBV19 to TRBJ2-7; perhaps TRBD2 as D (6 bases). Germline assignment: CDR1 LNHDA and CDR2 SQIVND (reference sequence). Trimming stripped 1 base from V and 6 bases from J, with 19 bases between. The CDR3 loop spans 16 amino acids. CDR3 region: CASSIGTGLTLGEQYF. The CDR3 nucleotides read TGTGCCAGTAGTATAGGCACGGGACTCACCCTGGGCGAGCAGTACTTC.

The table lists this clonotype with a few counts. This rearrangement joins TRBV5-6 to TRBJ2-3, with D possibly being TRBD2 (6 bases). V was pared by 3 bases and J by 6 bases, with 17 bases between. This CDR3 is 15 amino acids long. CDR1 and CDR2 (germline): SGHDT, YYEEEE. In DNA form, the CDR3 reads TGTGCCAGCAGCTCACCGACTAGAGGGATTGATACGCAGTATTTT. Translating it yields CASSSPTRGIDTQYF. Complete variable domain (other parts from reference TRBV5-6 and TRBJ2-3): DAGVTQSPTHLIKTRGQQVTLRCSPKSGHDTVSWYQQALGQGPQFIFQYYEEEERQRGNFPDRFSGHQFPNYSSELNVNALLLGDSALYLCASSSPTRGIDTQYFGPGTRLTVL.

This clonotype came up many times. The chain combines TRBV6-5 with TRBJ1-6; no firm D call. Deletions cut 2 bases from V and 0 bases from J, with 8 bases between. Germline CDR1 reads MNHEY; CDR2 reads SVGAGI. CDR3 length equals 16 residues. The CDR3 loop is CASSYLPSSYNSPLHF. CDR3 bases: TGTGCCAGCAGTTACCTGCCCAGCTCCTATAATTCACCCCTCCACTTT.

Many counts were recorded for this clonotype. This rearrangement joins TRBV11-2 to TRBJ2-7, with TRBD1 identical over 7 bases. CDR1 is SGHAT and CDR2 is FQNNGV in the germline V gene. The V gene end was trimmed by 5 bases and the J gene end by 3 bases; junction bases not matched to a gene: 10. The CDR3 is 15 amino acids. DNA of the CDR3: TGTGCCAGCAGCGAAGCCGGGACAGTCTACTACGAGCAGTACTTC. Translation: CASSEAGTVYYEQYF.

This chain connects TRBV10-3 to TRBJ2-3, with D hard to call. V lost 6 bases and J 0 bases, leaving 4 bases between the germline ends. CDR1 ENHRY and CDR2 SYGVKD come from the germline V gene. This CDR3 comprises 12 residues. CDR3: CAISLSTDTQYF. CDR3 DNA: TGTGCCATCAGCCTGAGCACAGATACGCAGTATTTT.

The chain couples TRBV5-1 to TRBJ2-1, with 7 positions matching TRBD1. There are 14 residues in the CDR3. Germline values: CDR1 SGHRS, CDR2 YFSETQ. The V segment lost 4 bases and the J segment 6 bases; nucleotides outside the gene matches: 7. This CDR3 reads CASSRDRKFNEQFF. The DNA of the CDR3 is TGCGCCAGCAGCCGGGACAGAAAATTCAATGAGCAGTTCTTC.